This T cell receptor (beta chain) was documented in a study of Ad26.COV2.S vaccination and SARS-CoV-2 variants. Study results and limitations: Vaccine and placebo recipients had similar non-spike TCR breadth.

Germline loops: CDR1 LNHDA, CDR2 SQIVND (reference sequence). The CDR3 consists of 15 residues. The junction had 2 bases not matched to a gene; V was cut back by 3 bases and J by 4 bases. Libraries were prepared by immunoSEQ multiplex PCR; TCRdb keeps only in-frame clonotypes and omits some of them. Found here are hundreds of thousands of clones, around 86% of them singletons; the top ten hold roughly 3.2%. On this clone: Its antigen is still unknown.

Treatment specified: roughly 19 received Ad26.COV2.S at low or high dose, single or two shots; five or six received placebo; per-sample allocation not given. Sampling took place 63 days after the first vaccine or placebo injection. An 18-55-year-old adult in Boston served as donor. V gene TRBV19 combines with J gene TRBJ1-4; 10 positions agree with TRBD1. The source is a person aged 18-60 years who received the Ad26.COV2.S COVID-19 vaccine or a placebo. The sequencing used peripheral blood, collected in a trial of Ad26.COV2.S vaccine versus placebo. The CDR3 reads CASSIGDRGNEKLFF. CDR3 bases: TGTGCCAGTAGTATTGGGGACAGGGGTAATGAAAAACTGTTTTTT.